The next 7 T cell receptor beta chains were all read from a single sample in a study of CD8 T cells in ankylosing spondylitis. TCRdb re-derived calls from the 5' RACE reads in MiXCR, one entry per CDR3 protein. The sample consists of more than 200,000 distinct CDR3 sequences, about 24% of them appearing once. Sequencing used blood, either unsorted or a sorted T cell fraction (not recorded which). The receptors here all came from a male donor with ankylosing spondylitis or in good health (not recorded which).

This rearrangement joins TRBV25-1 to TRBJ2-1; D is tentatively TRBD1 or TRBD2 (5 bases each). Germline loops: CDR1 MGHDK, CDR2 SYGVNS. There are 13 residues in the CDR3. Between the trimmed V and J ends, which lost 4 bases and 10 bases, there was a span of 14 bases. Here the CDR3 DNA reads TGTGCCAGCAGTGCGCAGGGCCCGGGGGAGCAGTTCTTC. Translating gives CASSAQGPGEQFF.

This clonotype was picked up many times. This rearrangement joins TRBV3-1 to TRBJ2-7; no clear D. Germline V gives CDR1 LGHDT, CDR2 YNNKEL (reference sequence). Between the trimmed V and J ends, which lost 2 bases and 7 bases, there was a span of 9 bases. There are 12 residues in the CDR3. DNA of the CDR3: TGTGCCAGCAGCCAATTTTCGGAGGAGCAGTACTTC. Translated: CASSQFSEEQYF.

Only a few counts were recorded for this clonotype. The V gene is TRBV12-3 or TRBV12-4, the J gene TRBJ2-7; 9 bases line up with TRBD2. The CDR3 contains 15 residues. V lost 6 bases and J lost 2; bases outside the gene matches: 8. In DNA, the CDR3 is TGTGCCAGCAGACTAGCGACTAGCGGAACCTACGAGCAGTACTTC. Translation gives CASRLATSGTYEQYF.

This chain joins TRBV5-1 and TRBJ2-5; unclear D gene. Germline-derived CDR1 and CDR2 are SGHRS and YFSETQ. CDR3 length: 13 amino acids. With 0 bases removed from V and 5 bases from J, the gap between germline ends came to 8 bases. CDR3: CASSLAQVETQYF. The CDR3 bases are TGCGCCAGCAGCTTGGCGCAGGTGGAGACCCAGTACTTC.

This chain joins TRBV7-2 and TRBJ2-2; no firm D call. Germline-derived CDR1 and CDR2 are SGHTA and FQGNSA. The CDR3 has 13 residues. The V end was cut by 4 bases, the J end by 1 base, with 4 bases between. The CDR3, as DNA: TGTGCCAGCAGCTCAGGGAACACCGGGGAGCTGTTTTTT. The encoded protein is CASSSGNTGELFF. Together with reference TRBV7-2 and TRBJ2-2, the CDR3 gives the full variable domain: GAGVSQSPSNKVTEKGKDVELRCDPISGHTALYWYRQSLGQGLEFLIYFQGNSAPDKSGLPSDRFSAERTGGSVSTLTIQRTQQEDSAVYLCASSSGNTGELFFGEGSRLTVL.

This chain joins TRBV7-9 and TRBJ2-3; 9 bases fit TRBD1. Trimming at V came to 5 bases and at J to 3 bases, leaving 9 bases not matched to a gene. The V gene's germline CDR1 is SEHNR and CDR2 FQNEAQ (reference sequence). CDR3 size: 16 residues. CDR3 nucleotides: TGTGCCAGCAGCGCTCCCACAGGGGGCATAACAGATACGCAGTATTTT. Its protein is CASSAPTGGITDTQYF.

The CDR3 sequence is CASSLRRTGRQKRTGELFF. DNA for the CDR3: TGTGCCAGCAGTTTACGGCGGACAGGGAGACAGAAGAGGACCGGGGAGCTGTTTTTT. This chain connects TRBV12-3 or TRBV12-4 to TRBJ2-2; 8 nucleotides line up with TRBD1. Trimming at V came to 2 bases and at J to 5 bases, leaving 16 bases not matched to a gene. This CDR3 has 19 residues.